This T cell receptor beta chain was profiled in a study of identical twins' blood T cells. As for the study in general: Roughly 12 libraries, six alpha and six beta, gave approximately 50 million reads.

Overall study results and limits: Twins shared more top CDR3 clonotypes than unrelated donors did. V gene usage reportedly matched far better within twin pairs than unrelated donors.

This clonotype was detected only a few times. Its target is unknown. Sample barcodes were added at both library ends during cDNA synthesis. Each CDR3 protein is one row after TCRdb ran MiXCR on the 5' RACE reads. Here the sample spans roughly 380,000 distinct CDR3 sequences, under 30% being singletons. Trimming removed 5 bases from V and 6 bases from J, with 7 bases in between. The germline V gene has CDR1 SEHNR and CDR2 FQNEAQ (reference sequence). This CDR3 has 12 amino acids. The material sequenced was PBMCs. The clonotype comes from a woman aged 18 to 55 in good health. V and J are TRBV7-9 and TRBJ2-2, with D unclear. This CDR3 is CASSPSPGELFF. CDR3 in DNA: TGTGCCAGCAGCCCGTCGCCCGGGGAGCTGTTTTTT.